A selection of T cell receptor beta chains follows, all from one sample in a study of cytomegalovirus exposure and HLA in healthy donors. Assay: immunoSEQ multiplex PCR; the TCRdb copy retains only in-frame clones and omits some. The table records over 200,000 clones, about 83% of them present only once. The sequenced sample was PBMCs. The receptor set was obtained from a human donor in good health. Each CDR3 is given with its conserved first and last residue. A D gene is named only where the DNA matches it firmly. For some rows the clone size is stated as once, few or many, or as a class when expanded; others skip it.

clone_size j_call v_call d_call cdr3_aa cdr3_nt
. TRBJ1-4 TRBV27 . CASSFSLGAYEKLFF TGTGCCAGCAGTTTCTCTTTGGGGGCGTATGAAAAACTGTTTTTT
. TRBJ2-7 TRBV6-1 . CATGLSQGNEQYF TGTGCCACCGGCCTTAGCCAGGGGAACGAGCAGTACTTC
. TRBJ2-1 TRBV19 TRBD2 CASRPAGPYNEQFF TGTGCCAGTAGACCAGCGGGACCATACAATGAGCAGTTCTTC
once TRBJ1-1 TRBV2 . CASSEQGMNTEAFF TGTGCCAGCAGTGAGCAGGGGATGAACACTGAAGCTTTCTTT
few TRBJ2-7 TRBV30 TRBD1 CAWSGIGTGSYEQYF TGTGCCTGGAGTGGGATCGGGACAGGGTCTTACGAGCAGTACTTC
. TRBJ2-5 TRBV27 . CASMRRDQETQYF TGTGCCAGCATGAGACGGGACCAAGAGACCCAGTACTTC
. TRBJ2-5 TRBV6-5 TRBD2 CASSYVAGGETQYF TGTGCCAGCAGTTACGTAGCGGGAGGAGAGACCCAGTACTTC
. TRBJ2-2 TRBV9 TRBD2 CASSVVPSGNTGELFF TGTGCCAGCAGCGTAGTGCCTAGCGGGAACACCGGGGAGCTGTTTTTT
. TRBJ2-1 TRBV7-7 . CASSLAPAASLYNEQFF TGTGCTAGCAGCTTAGCTCCAGCGGCATCGTTATACAATGAGCAGTTCTTC
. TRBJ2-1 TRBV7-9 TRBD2 CSSSLGFELAGGPLFF TGTTCCAGCAGCTTAGGCTTCGAGCTAGCGGGAGGGCCTTTATTCTTC
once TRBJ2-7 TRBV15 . CATSRDLNSVLSYEQYF TGTGCCACCAGCAGAGATTTGAATTCGGTTCTCTCCTACGAGCAGTACTTC
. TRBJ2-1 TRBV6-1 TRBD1 CASIIRDRGINEQFF TGTGCCAGCATTATACGGGACAGGGGGATCAATGAGCAGTTCTTC
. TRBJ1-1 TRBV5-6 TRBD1 CASSLGVRNDRGRSWSFF TGTGCCAGCAGCTTGGGGGTGAGAAACGACAGGGGGCGAAGTTGGTCTTTCTTT
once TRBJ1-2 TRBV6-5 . CASRRDSGYTF TGTGCCAGTAGACGGGACTCTGGCTACACCTTC
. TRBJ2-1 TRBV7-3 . CASSPTAGVNGNEQFF TGTGCCAGCAGCCCGACAGCGGGCGTGAACGGCAATGAGCAGTTCTTC
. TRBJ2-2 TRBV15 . CATSRDQSSDIGELFF TGTGCCACCAGCAGAGATCAGAGCTCTGACATCGGGGAGCTGTTTTTT
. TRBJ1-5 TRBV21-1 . CASSNCTDRAKCNQPQHF TGTGCCAGCAGCAACTGCACGGACAGGGCAAAGTGTAATCAGCCCCAGCATTTT
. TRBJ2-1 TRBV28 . CASRTNREKDEQFF TGTGCCAGCAGGACCAACAGGGAAAAAGATGAGCAGTTCTTC
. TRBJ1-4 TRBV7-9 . CASSLRQQDNEKLFF TGTGCCAGCAGCTTACGACAGCAAGATAATGAAAAACTGTTTTTT
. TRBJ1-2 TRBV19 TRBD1 CASGDRQGEYGYTF TGTGCCAGTGGGGATAGACAGGGGGAATATGGCTACACCTTC
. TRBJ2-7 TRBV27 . CASSWAGLAYEQYF TGTGCCAGCAGTTGGGCGGGCCTGGCCTACGAGCAGTACTTC
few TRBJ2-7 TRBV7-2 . CASSQGLTAYEQYF TGTGCCAGCAGCCAGGGACTTACAGCCTACGAGCAGTACTTC
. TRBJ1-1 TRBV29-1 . CSVEYDNDKINTEAFF TGCAGCGTTGAATACGACAATGACAAAATCAACACTGAAGCTTTCTTT
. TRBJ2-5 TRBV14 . CASSQASRRETQYF TGTGCCAGCAGCCAGGCATCCAGGAGGGAGACCCAGTACTTC
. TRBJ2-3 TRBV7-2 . CASSYYTDTQYF TGTGCCAGCAGCTATTACACAGATACGCAGTATTTT
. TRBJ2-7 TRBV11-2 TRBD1 CASRISGTGENEQYF TGTGCCAGCAGAATCTCCGGGACAGGGGAGAACGAGCAGTACTTC
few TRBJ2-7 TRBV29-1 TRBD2 CSVYVPLAGGHEQYF TGCAGCGTTTACGTACCTCTAGCGGGAGGCCACGAGCAGTACTTC
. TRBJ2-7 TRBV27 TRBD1 CASSHRQGGTYEQYF TGTGCCAGCAGTCACCGACAGGGTGGGACCTACGAGCAGTACTTC
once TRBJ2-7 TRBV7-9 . CASSPERGRSSYEQYF TGTGCCAGCAGCCCCGAGCGAGGGCGAAGCTCCTACGAGCAGTACTTC